This T cell receptor (beta chain) was sequenced for a study of cytomegalovirus exposure and HLA in healthy donors. At the level of the study: Among about 190 million T cells, an earlier analysis found 95 million to 140 million unique TCR beta sequences. Study-level points and caveats: The study found most TCR sequences rare, yet found some public TCRs in many donors. The authors later found HLA-associated TCR beta chains more clonally expanded than equally common others.

The CDR3 spans 15 residues. V was trimmed by 3 bases and J by 5 bases, leaving 16 bases between them. CDR1 is MGHDK, CDR2 SYGVNS, per germline. About this clone: Antigen: not known.

Amplification used 60 Vbeta primers and 13 Jbeta primers. The protocol was immunoSEQ multiplex PCR, while the TCRdb copy is restricted to in-frame clones and leaves out a portion. The profile shows about 120,000 clones, around 76% of them singletons. Healthy people donating bone marrow made up the donors. The genes are TRBV25-1 and TRBJ2-5; D may be TRBD1 (7 bases). Sequenced sample: PBMCs. This clonotype was sampled from a man in his 60s in good health and CMV-seropositive. In nucleotides, the CDR3 is TGTGCCAGCAGTGATTCCGACAGGGCGGGGGAGACCCAGTACTTC. Protein: CASSDSDRAGETQYF.